This T cell receptor (beta chain) was sequenced in a study of blood T cell repertoires in COVID-19. The wider study: Both acute and convalescent COVID-19 samples were obtained from the United States, Italy and Spain.

The repertoire was sequenced with immunoSEQ multiplex PCR; TCRdb's copy has only in-frame clones and lacks some. Here the sample spans fewer than 350,000 clones, more than 70% being singletons. The CDR3 sequence is 15 residues long. After removal of 2 bases from V and 6 bases from J, the junction contained 6 bases not matched to a gene. Germline CDR1 KGHSH, CDR2 LQKENI. Source material: PBMCs or T cells enriched from blood (not recorded which). This chain uses TRBV18 with TRBJ1-2, with 10 bases that match TRBD1. This TCR came from a woman aged 25 to 45 who had been exposed to COVID-19. CDR3 sequence (DNA): TGTGCCAGCTCACCAACTGACAGGGGGCGAGATGGCTACACCTTC. Encoded protein: CASSPTDRGRDGYTF.